A selection of T cell receptor beta chains follows, all from one sample in a study of blood T cell repertoires in COVID-19. Measured with immunoSEQ multiplex PCR; TCRdb has only the in-frame clones, and not every one. The table includes about 210,000 clones, 92% detected once. The sample consisted of peripheral blood. These receptors were taken from a man aged 25-45 years with acute or convalescent COVID-19. The CDR3 runs from the conserved cysteine through the conserved F or W.

j_call,v_call,cdr3_aa
TRBJ1-1,TRBV18,CASSPQGARTEAFF
TRBJ1-2,TRBV6-1,CASSDFPTGDNYGYTF
TRBJ2-7,TRBV25-1,CASSRDAMGEQYF
TRBJ1-5,TRBV7-9,CASSFQGVDQPQHF
TRBJ1-4,TRBV19,CASSVQTGRLNEKLFF
TRBJ2-7,TRBV5-4,CASSLASGSYEQYF
TRBJ2-1,TRBV11-3,CASSLGSGTYNEQFF
TRBJ1-5,TRBV5-8,CASSLEAASYQPQHF
TRBJ2-7,TRBV5-1,CASTPGTSGITEQYF
TRBJ2-5,TRBV6-5,CASSKGLRGTQYF
TRBJ1-2,TRBV19,CASRMGHFYGYTF
TRBJ2-2,TRBV9,CASSVAGQGNTGELFF
TRBJ1-2,TRBV2,CASSEATAIGYGYTF
TRBJ2-2,TRBV5-1,CASIPTGGTTGELFF
TRBJ1-1,TRBV18,CASSPQGLYTEAFF
TRBJ2-1,TRBV27,CASSSEYWSSYNEQFF
TRBJ1-2,TRBV2,CASSAQGNYGYTF
TRBJ2-7,TRBV11-2,CASSLVSPREGGKEQYF
TRBJ2-5,TRBV11-2,CASSLGGRTSRGAGTQYF
TRBJ1-2,TRBV18,CASSPAGEVGYGYTF
TRBJ2-5,TRBV30,CAWDIQETQYF
TRBJ2-3,TRBV4-1,CASSQVGVTTDTQYF
TRBJ2-3,TRBV5-1,CASSSGLDNTQYF
TRBJ2-7,TRBV28,CASRRDRGRHEQYF
TRBJ2-1,TRBV7-7,CASSPRQGLSYNEQFF
TRBJ1-5,TRBV28,CATTPPGAAKNQPQHF
TRBJ2-7,TRBV18,CASSPQGGEQYF
TRBJ1-2,TRBV28,CASSFIQGGGYTF
TRBJ1-4,TRBV5-1,CASSSYRGRNEKLFF
TRBJ1-1,TRBV28,CASSLQGARTEAFF
TRBJ2-2,TRBV4-1,CASSPEGFRDGELFF
TRBJ2-3,TRBV19,CASSRLAASTDTQYF
TRBJ2-3,TRBV7-2,CASSLGRLAGGGGTDTQYF
TRBJ1-1,TRBV2,CASSAVTVNTEAFF
TRBJ2-7,TRBV3-1/TRBV3-2,CASSRSGGSSYEQYF
TRBJ2-2,TRBV3-1/TRBV3-2,CASSQHGTSSHTGELFF
TRBJ1-1,TRBV19,CASSLGGTGNTEAFF
TRBJ2-7,TRBV7-8,CASSSDSRVDEQYF
TRBJ1-1,TRBV29-1,CSVVGHRDTEAFF
TRBJ1-4,TRBV6-6,CASSYLAGLSSKLFF
TRBJ2-7,TRBV19,CASSRQGTEQYF
TRBJ1-5,TRBV20-1,CSASSGGAGQPQHF